The 8 T cell receptor beta chains below all came from one sample that was sequenced in a study of response to subunit inactivated influenza vaccine. MiXCR was run by TCRdb on the RT-PCR reads, yielding one entry per CDR3 protein. The table has roughly 700,000 distinct CDR3 sequences, about a sixth seen once. Source: PBMCs from blood, taken roughly 12 days after vaccination. The source of these receptors is a man aged 45-60 years who received an inactivated influenza vaccine.

V usage is TRBV12-3 or TRBV12-4 and J usage is TRBJ2-7; D perhaps matches TRBD1 (6 bases). V was shortened by 2 bases and J by 3 bases, with 17 bases between the two germline ends. This CDR3 region has 16 residues. The CDR3 loop is CASSLRRLGQLYEQYF. The CDR3 DNA reads as TGTGCCAGCAGTTTACGCCGGCTCGGACAGCTCTACGAGCAGTACTTC.

The chain has TRBV19 and TRBJ1-5, with D unclear. This CDR3 region has 13 residues. V lost 3 bases and J lost 6, with 9 bases in between. Germline values: CDR1 LNHDA, CDR2 SQIVND (reference sequence). In nucleotides, the CDR3 is TGTGCCAGTAGTATCGAGGGAAGTCAGCCCCAGCATTTT. Translated, it gives CASSIEGSQPQHF.

This chain uses TRBV20-1 with TRBJ1-5; D is unresolved. The V and J ends lost 0 bases and 6 bases respectively, with 18 bases between them. CDR3 length: 16 residues. The germline gives CDR1 DFQATT, CDR2 SNEGSKA (reference sequence). CDR3 loop: CSARDDRRHQSQPQHF. The CDR3 nucleotides are TGCAGTGCTAGAGATGATCGTAGGCATCAATCTCAGCCCCAGCATTTT.

This clonotype was recorded a few times. This chain uses TRBV20-1 with TRBJ1-6, with TRBD1 matching 8 bases. Germline lookup yields CDR1 DFQATT and CDR2 SNEGSKA (reference sequence). CDR3 length: 13 residues. J lost 8 bases, V lost 6 bases, and 6 bases had no gene match. CDR3 coding DNA: TGCAGTGCCTCATCGACAGGGGATTCACCCCTCCACTTT. Translated, it gives CSASSTGDSPLHF.

The chain combines TRBV20-1 with TRBJ2-5, with D perhaps assigned TRBD1 or TRBD2 (6 bases each). CDR3 size: 13 residues. Germline CDR1 DFQATT, CDR2 SNEGSKA (reference sequence). The V gene lost 5 bases and the J gene lost 5 bases, with 15 bases spanning the gap. This CDR3 reads CSAGGGTLETQYF. CDR3 bases: TGCAGTGCTGGGGGCGGGACCCTGGAGACCCAGTACTTC.

This clonotype was seen a handful of times. The V and J genes are TRBV7-3 and TRBJ2-1; 8 bases agree with TRBD1. V lost 3 bases to trimming and J lost 7 bases; unmatched junction nucleotides: 8. This CDR3 contains 15 residues. CDR1 and CDR2 from the germline V gene are SGHTA and FQGTGA. The CDR3 here is CASSLLRTGKNEQFF. Written as DNA, the CDR3 is TGTGCCAGCAGCTTGCTCCGGACAGGGAAAAATGAGCAGTTCTTC.

This CDR3 is CASSLARRRGGSTGELFF. The CDR3 region has the DNA TGTGCCAGCAGCTTAGCGAGGAGGCGGGGGGGCTCTACCGGGGAGCTGTTTTTT. V is TRBV7-2 and J is TRBJ2-2; TRBD2 agrees at 9 bases. The V segment lost 0 bases and the J segment 5 bases; nucleotides outside the gene matches: 10. Germline V lookup: CDR1 SGHTA, CDR2 FQGNSA. The CDR3 runs to 18 residues.

Only a few counts were recorded for this clonotype. The gene calls are TRBV20-1 and TRBJ1-5; 7 bases agree with TRBD1. The CDR3 consists of 16 residues. V gave up 0 bases and J gave up 2 bases; unmatched junction bases: 7. Per the germline V gene, CDR1 is DFQATT and CDR2 is SNEGSKA (reference sequence). The CDR3, as DNA: TGCAGTGCTAGAGAAGGTATTGACAGGGGCAATCAGCCCCAGCATTTT. It translates to CSAREGIDRGNQPQHF.